Below, one TCR beta chain is given with its context. Its antigen is currently unknown. Primers included in the PCR were 60 Vbeta and 13 Jbeta primers. Study processing details: Later, an analysis found 80 million or so unique TCR beta chains, and about 9.9 million of these were shared. TCRdb's copy holds only in-frame clones and misses some; the assay was immunoSEQ multiplex PCR. The D gene and trimming were derived from the DNA, and the V and J assignments and clone size from that table. The sample contains under 90,000 clones, roughly 76% of which appear only once. The sample is drawn from a study of cytomegalovirus exposure and HLA in healthy donors. The study's findings and limits: Testing in vitro showed three CMV-associated chains specific for CMV antigens. In presence/absence analyses, roughly uniform sequencing depth across donors was assumed.

The CDR3 is made up of 11 amino acids. Germline V lookup: CDR1 MNHEY, CDR2 SMNVEV (reference sequence). V was pared by 3 bases and J by 7 bases, with 5 bases between. Sequencing was carried out using PBMCs. This clonotype originated in a woman aged 35 to 49 in good health and CMV-seronegative. The gene calls are TRBV27 and TRBJ2-3; D call uncertain. CDR3 loop: CASSLRNTQYF. In DNA, the CDR3 is TGTGCCAGCAGTTTGAGAAATACGCAGTATTTT.